This TCR beta chain was sequenced for a study of CD8+CD57+ T cells in acquired aplastic anemia. The wider study: The study obtained an average of around 3.1 ug of DNA from sorted CD4+ and CD8+ cells.

Genomic DNA acted as the template from which TCR beta VDJ combination and CDR3 sequence profiling were carried out. TCRdb re-derived calls from the reads in MiXCR, one entry per CDR3 protein. The sample has just over 200,000 distinct CDR3 sequences; approximately 60% are singletons. Only patients with CD8+CD57+ cell expansion on flow cytometry were chosen for sequencing. The patients, all of them, had severe acquired aplastic anemia. None of the patients had been given any therapy when their blood was sampled. As regards this clonotype: One junction end does not reproduce the germline sequence, and a read error may be involved.

The sequenced material came from sorted CD4+, CD8+, or CD8+CD57+ T cells (not recorded which) from PBMCs. The clonotype comes from a human donor with aplastic anemia.

CDR3 bases: TGTGCCACCAGCAGCTCCAGGTCGGGACAGGGAGGGAATGAGCAGCTCTTC. It encodes CATSSSRSGQGGNEQLF. This rearrangement joins TRBV15 to TRBJ2-1, with 9 bases that match TRBD1. CDR3 length: 17 amino acids. CDR1 is LNHNV, CDR2 YYDKDF, per germline (reference sequence).